Listed here are 17 T cell receptor beta chains from one sample, sequenced in a study of cytomegalovirus exposure and HLA in healthy donors. 13 Jbeta primers and 60 Vbeta primers were used for the PCR. The protocol was immunoSEQ multiplex PCR, while the TCRdb copy is restricted to in-frame clones and leaves out a portion. Of under 200,000 clones in the sample, roughly 79% are singletons; the top ten hold roughly 7.3%. The specimen sequenced was PBMCs. Every receptor here comes from a male donor in good health and CMV-seropositive.

This chain joins TRBV19 and TRBJ1-2; 8 nucleotides align to TRBD1. The V gene end was trimmed by 0 bases and the J gene end by 6 bases; junction bases not matched to a gene: 3. The length of the CDR3 is 14 residues. CDR1 is LNHDA, CDR2 SQIVND, per germline (reference sequence). In DNA, the CDR3 is TGTGCCAGTAGTATAGATCGGGACAGGAATGGCTACACCTTC. This encodes CASSIDRDRNGYTF. The full variable domain, with the rest looked up from reference TRBV19 and TRBJ1-2, is DGGITQSPKYLFRKEGQNVTLSCEQNLNHDAMYWYRQDPGQGLRLIYYSQIVNDFQKGDIAEGYSVSREKKESFPLTVTSAQKNPTAFYLCASSIDRDRNGYTFGSGTRLTVV.

Only one count was recorded for this clone. The chain recombines TRBV9 with TRBJ2-7; a weak D match, TRBD2 (5 bases). This CDR3 spans 15 amino acids. V was clipped by 1 base and J by 3 bases, with 14 bases between them. Germline loops: CDR1 SGDLS, CDR2 YYNGEE. CDR3 protein: CASSVSVGLDYEQYF. The CDR3 bases are TGTGCCAGCAGCGTATCGGTCGGACTTGACTACGAGCAGTACTTC.

The chain recombines TRBV19 with TRBJ1-5; TRBD1 matches 9 bases. V shed 3 bases and J 5 bases; nucleotides not matched to a gene: 5. Germline values: CDR1 LNHDA, CDR2 SQIVND (reference sequence). The CDR3 runs 15 residues. This CDR3 is CASSINRGQDQPQHF. The CDR3 DNA reads TGTGCCAGTAGTATCAACAGGGGGCAGGATCAGCCCCAGCATTTT.

The chain links TRBV11-2 to TRBJ1-2; D perhaps matches TRBD1 (6 bases). From germline, CDR1 is SGHAT and CDR2 FQNNGV. Trimming shortened V by 6 bases and J by 5 bases, and 16 bases separated the two germline ends. CDR3 length: 14 amino acids. This chain's CDR3 is CASSTSWTDYGYTF. The CDR3, as DNA: TGTGCCAGCAGTACAAGCTGGACAGATTATGGCTACACCTTC.

V usage is TRBV6-5 and J usage is TRBJ1-5; D is ambiguous. Germline V gene lookup returns CDR1 MNHEY and CDR2 SVGAGI. The CDR3 is 15 residues long. V was trimmed by 2 bases and J by 1 base, leaving 9 bases between them. The CDR3 protein is CASSYVRGSNQPQHF. The CDR3 region has the DNA TGTGCCAGCAGTTACGTGCGGGGAAGCAATCAGCCCCAGCATTTT.

In this sample, this clone turned up once. This chain uses TRBV30 with TRBJ1-5; no clear D gene. This CDR3 comprises 11 residues. V was clipped by 0 bases and J by 9 bases, with 6 bases between them. The V gene's germline CDR1 is GTSNPN and CDR2 SVGIG (reference sequence). The CDR3 DNA follows: TGTGCCTGGAGTGTAGGAGGGCCCCAGCATTTT. This sequence encodes CAWSVGGPQHF.

The chain uses TRBV29-1 and TRBJ2-5; D is undetermined. This CDR3 spans 11 amino acids. V lost 5 bases, J lost 2 bases, and 6 bases lay in between. CDR1 SQVTM and CDR2 ANQGSEA come from the germline V gene. CDR3 sequence (DNA): TGCAGCGTTTCCCCACAAGAGACCCAGTACTTC. It codes for CSVSPQETQYF.

The V call is TRBV9, the J call TRBJ1-2; 9 bases are a match to TRBD1. This CDR3 is 14 amino acids long. The germline gives CDR1 SGDLS, CDR2 YYNGEE. V shed 0 bases, J shed 7 bases, and the junction held 4 bases outside the gene matches. CDR3 region: CASSVEGGQGGYTF. Written as DNA, the CDR3 is TGTGCCAGCAGCGTAGAAGGGGGACAGGGTGGCTACACCTTC.

The rearrangement joins TRBV7-9 to TRBJ1-1; D remains unclear. Germline V gene data show CDR1 as SEHNR and CDR2 as FQNEAQ (reference sequence). This CDR3 comprises 12 residues. Trimming pared 1 base from V and 4 bases from J, leaving 4 bases between. CDR3 in DNA: TGTGCCAGCAGCTTAGGGCCCACTGAAGCTTTCTTT. This codes for CASSLGPTEAFF.

This clone has just a few counts. The chain has TRBV19 and TRBJ2-3; D not certain. There are 13 residues in the CDR3. With 5 bases removed from V and 2 bases from J, the gap between germline ends came to 8 bases. Germline CDR1 LNHDA, CDR2 SQIVND (reference sequence). For the CDR3, the DNA is TGTGCCAGTAGTCCCGGGTCCACAGATACGCAGTATTTT. As protein: CASSPGSTDTQYF.

This clone was observed a single time. This CDR3 is CASSLAKTGHNEQFF. The CDR3 coding sequence is TGTGCCAGCAGCTTGGCCAAGACAGGCCACAATGAGCAGTTCTTC. The chain recombines TRBV5-4 with TRBJ2-1; perhaps TRBD1 as D (6 bases). CDR3 length: 15 amino acids. Germline assignment: CDR1 SGHNT and CDR2 YYREEE (reference sequence). V was cut by 0 bases and J by 5 bases, with 12 bases left in between.

This clone was counted between two and nine times. The chain carries TRBV6-5 and TRBJ1-2; D possibly corresponds to TRBD1 (6 bases). V lost 5 bases and J 4 bases, leaving 14 bases between the germline ends. The CDR3 loop spans 14 amino acids. CDR1 and CDR2 (germline): MNHEY, SVGAGI. For the CDR3, the DNA is TGTGCCAGCAGTGAGATGGGGACACCCTATGGCTACACCTTC. Protein: CASSEMGTPYGYTF.

The rearrangement joins TRBV4-1 to TRBJ2-1; the match to TRBD2 covers 8 bases. The V segment lost 0 bases and the J segment 0 bases; nucleotides outside the gene matches: 13. Germline V gene sequence: CDR1 MGHRA, CDR2 YSYEKL. The CDR3 totals 20 residues. The CDR3, as DNA: TGCGCCAGCAGCCAAGAGGCCCCAGCGGGGGAAGCAAGCTCCTACAATGAGCAGTTCTTC. It translates to CASSQEAPAGEASSYNEQFF.

The V gene is TRBV2, the J gene TRBJ2-3, with D tentatively TRBD2 (5 bases). CDR1 and CDR2 (germline): SNHLY, FYNNEI. The CDR3 runs 14 residues. The V and J ends lost 10 bases and 0 bases respectively, with 14 bases between them. CDR3 amino acids: CANSDSSSTDTQYF. The CDR3, as DNA: TGTGCCAACTCGGACTCCTCGAGCACAGATACGCAGTATTTT.

The chain has TRBV7-9 and TRBJ2-1; D possibly corresponds to TRBD1 (5 bases). Trimming removed 5 bases from V and 3 bases from J, with 20 bases in between. This CDR3 is built from 17 residues. CDR1 is SEHNR and CDR2 is FQNEAQ in the germline V gene (reference sequence). The CDR3: CASSTEHARAGYNEQFF. CDR3 DNA sequence: TGTGCCAGCAGCACTGAACACGCCAGGGCCGGCTACAATGAGCAGTTCTTC.

This clone showed up just once. The chain has TRBV30 and TRBJ2-3, with 8 positions matching TRBD2. The germline CDR1 and CDR2 sequences are GTSNPN and SVGIG (reference sequence). CDR3 length equals 14 residues. The V segment lost 5 bases and the J segment 3 bases; nucleotides outside the gene matches: 7. CDR3 in DNA: TGTGCCTGGTCGGGCGGGGGGCGTACAGATACGCAGTATTTT. It specifies CAWSGGGRTDTQYF.

V and J are TRBV5-1 and TRBJ2-4, with a weak D call TRBD1 (5 bases). V lost 2 bases, J lost 3 bases, and 9 bases lay in between. The CDR3 covers 14 residues. The germline CDR1 and CDR2 sequences are SGHRS and YFSETQ. CDR3 residues: CASSLGDGKNIQYF. For the CDR3, the DNA is TGCGCCAGCAGCTTAGGGGATGGCAAAAACATTCAGTACTTC.